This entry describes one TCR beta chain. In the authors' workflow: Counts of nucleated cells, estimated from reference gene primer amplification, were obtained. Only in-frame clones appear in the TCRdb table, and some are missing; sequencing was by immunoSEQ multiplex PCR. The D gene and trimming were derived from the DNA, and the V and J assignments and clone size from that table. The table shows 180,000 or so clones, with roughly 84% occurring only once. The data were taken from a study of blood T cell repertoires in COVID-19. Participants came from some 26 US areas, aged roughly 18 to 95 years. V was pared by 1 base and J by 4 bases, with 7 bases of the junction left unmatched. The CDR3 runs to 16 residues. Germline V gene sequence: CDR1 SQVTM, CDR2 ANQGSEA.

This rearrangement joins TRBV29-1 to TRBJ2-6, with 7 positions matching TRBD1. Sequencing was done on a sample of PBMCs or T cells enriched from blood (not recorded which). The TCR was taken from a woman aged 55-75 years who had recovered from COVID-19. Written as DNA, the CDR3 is TGCAGCGTTGAAGCCTTGACAGGGCTCGGGGCCAACGTCCTGACTTTC. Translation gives CSVEALTGLGANVLTF.